Below, 18 T cell receptor beta chains from the same sample are listed, as sequenced in a study of blood T cell repertoires in COVID-19. Clones were sequenced by immunoSEQ multiplex PCR, and TCRdb holds only the in-frame ones, with some missing. The repertoire has about 150,000 clones, about nine tenths of them found once; the top ten carry around 4.2%. Sequencing was carried out using PBMCs or T cells enriched from blood (not recorded which). Source of these receptors: a man aged 50 or older who had recovered from COVID-19.

This sequence joins TRBV6-6 and TRBJ1-3; 7 bases are a match to TRBD1. V was pared by 2 bases and J by 6 bases, with 7 bases of the junction left unmatched. Looked up from germline, CDR1 is MNHNY and CDR2 is SVGAGI (reference sequence). There are 15 residues in the CDR3. The CDR3 DNA sequence: TGTGCCAGCAGTTACGACAGGGTGGGAGAAAACACCATATATTTT. Its protein is CASSYDRVGENTIYF.

This clone was seen only a few times. The chain employs TRBV18 and TRBJ1-1; TRBD1 matches 7 bases. Germline V lookup: CDR1 KGHSH, CDR2 LQKENI. V shed 3 bases, J shed 1 base, and the junction held 5 bases outside the gene matches. CDR3 size: 15 residues. The CDR3 DNA sequence: TGTGCCAGCTCACCGTCGGACAGGCGGAACACTGAAGCTTTCTTT. Its translation is CASSPSDRRNTEAFF.

V and J are TRBV7-2 and TRBJ1-5, with TRBD1 identical over 7 bases. V gave up 1 base and J gave up 8 bases; unmatched junction bases: 2. The CDR3 totals 13 residues. Germline V lookup: CDR1 SGHTA, CDR2 FQGNSA. This CDR3 is CASSLGQGEPQHF. The CDR3 DNA is TGTGCCAGCAGCTTAGGTCAGGGGGAGCCCCAGCATTTT.

The V call is TRBV7-2, the J call TRBJ2-7, with D tentatively TRBD1 (7 bases). The CDR3 covers 14 residues. Germline V gene data show CDR1 as SGHTA and CDR2 as FQGNSA. V was cut by 1 base and J by 2 bases, with 9 bases left in between. The CDR3 bases are TGTGCCAGCAGCTTAGGGAGGGGGCCCTACGAGCAGTACTTC. Translated, it gives CASSLGRGPYEQYF.

The chain recombines TRBV7-2 with TRBJ2-5, with TRBD1 matching 8 bases. The CDR3 spans 14 residues. The V segment lost 5 bases and the J segment 4 bases; nucleotides outside the gene matches: 6. Germline V lookup: CDR1 SGHTA, CDR2 FQGNSA. The CDR3 nucleotides read TGTGCCAGCAGCCAGGGACAGGACCCAGAGACCCAGTACTTC. It specifies CASSQGQDPETQYF.

The V gene is TRBV18, the J gene TRBJ1-5; D is undetermined. The germline CDR1 and CDR2 sequences are KGHSH and LQKENI. This CDR3 comprises 13 residues. The V end lost 2 bases, the J end lost 5 bases, and 7 bases lay between the germline ends. Here the CDR3 DNA reads TGTGCCAGCTCACCAGAGGTAGATCAGCCCCAGCATTTT. It translates to CASSPEVDQPQHF.

The rearrangement links TRBV7-2 to TRBJ2-7; 14 bases fit TRBD2. The length of the CDR3 is 15 residues. After removal of 5 bases from V and 7 bases from J, the junction contained 7 bases not matched to a gene. Germline CDR1 SGHTA, CDR2 FQGNSA. As DNA, the CDR3 is TGTGCCAGCAGCGAACAGGGACTAGCGGGGGTTGAGCAGTACGTC. Its translation is CASSEQGLAGVEQYV.

This clone was seen just once. This sequence joins TRBV28 and TRBJ2-7; perhaps TRBD1 as D (6 bases). The V gene's germline CDR1 is MDHEN and CDR2 SYDVKM. The V end was cut by 4 bases, the J end by 3 bases, with 10 bases between. The CDR3 has 13 amino acids. The DNA for the CDR3 is TGTGCCAGCAGTTCAGGACAGAACTACGAGCAGTACGTC. It codes for CASSSGQNYEQYV.

The chain links TRBV19 to TRBJ2-7, with 7 bases identical to TRBD1. J lost 3 bases, V lost 3 bases, and 2 bases had no gene match. This CDR3 region has 13 residues. CDR1 and CDR2 from the germline V gene are LNHDA and SQIVND (reference sequence). In nucleotides, the CDR3 is TGTGCCAGTAGTATTGCAGGGGGCTACGAGCAGTACTTC. Encoded protein: CASSIAGGYEQYF.

This chain joins TRBV29-1 and TRBJ1-2; D uncertain. The CDR3 has 12 amino acids. Germline values: CDR1 SQVTM, CDR2 ANQGSEA. Trimming removed 4 bases at V and 8 bases at J, with 14 bases between. DNA for the CDR3: TGCAGCGTTGTTATACCCCTGCGGGGCTACACCTTC. It encodes CSVVIPLRGYTF.

The CDR3 reads CASSLVLGVNTEAFF. The CDR3 nucleotides are TGTGCCAGCAGCTTAGTGTTGGGAGTGAACACTGAAGCTTTCTTT. This chain connects TRBV7-9 to TRBJ1-1; D remains ambiguous. Germline loops: CDR1 SEHNR, CDR2 FQNEAQ (reference sequence). V was shortened by 1 base and J by 0 bases, with 9 bases between the two germline ends. There are 15 residues in the CDR3.

This chain joins TRBV28 and TRBJ1-5; a possible D gene is TRBD1 (5 bases). V lost 5 bases and J lost 2, with 19 bases in between. This CDR3 contains 17 residues. CDR1 and CDR2 from the germline V gene are MDHEN and SYDVKM. CDR3 sequence reads: CASSLFNRFAGNQPQHF. CDR3 DNA sequence: TGTGCCAGCAGTCTCTTTAACAGGTTTGCGGGCAATCAGCCCCAGCATTTT.

J is TRBJ1-6 and V is TRBV7-9; 7 bases map to TRBD1. The CDR3 has 15 amino acids. V was pared by 7 bases and J by 2 bases, with 5 bases of the junction left unmatched. The germline V gene has CDR1 SEHNR and CDR2 FQNEAQ (reference sequence). CDR3 sequence reads: CASKRGTAYNSPLHF. The CDR3 region has the DNA TGTGCCAGCAAAAGGGGGACAGCCTATAATTCACCCCTCCACTTT.

The genes are TRBV5-4 and TRBJ1-3; possible D gene TRBD1, 6 bases. This CDR3 is built from 16 residues. Per the germline V gene, CDR1 is SGHNT and CDR2 is YYREEE (reference sequence). V was cut by 3 bases and J by 0 bases, with 13 bases left in between. CDR3 DNA sequence: TGTGCCAGCAGCTCGGGACAAAAAAACTCTGGAAACACCATATATTTT. Its translation: CASSSGQKNSGNTIYF.

The rearrangement links TRBV7-2 to TRBJ1-5; a possible D gene is TRBD1 (6 bases). Deletions cut 4 bases from V and 2 bases from J, with 18 bases between. Looked up from germline, CDR1 is SGHTA and CDR2 is FQGNSA. CDR3 length: 17 residues. The DNA for the CDR3 is TGTGCCAGCAGCTCGTTCCCGGGGGGGGCAGGCAATCAGCCCCAGCATTTT. The encoded protein is CASSSFPGGAGNQPQHF.

In DNA form, the CDR3 reads TGTGCCAGCACCAAGACCGGGACAGGGGGCACTGAAGCTTTCTTT. This codes for CASTKTGTGGTEAFF. This chain joins TRBV2 and TRBJ1-1, with TRBD1 identical over 11 bases. Germline lookup yields CDR1 SNHLY and CDR2 FYNNEI. The J segment lost 4 bases and the V segment lost 7 bases, leaving 8 bases of the junction unmatched. The CDR3 runs to 15 residues. The whole variable domain, filled in from reference TRBV2 and TRBJ1-1, reads EPEVTQTPSHQVTQMGQEVILRCVPISNHLYFYWYRQILGQKVEFLVSFYNNEISEKSEIFDDQFSVERPDGSNFTLKIRSTKLEDSAMYFCASTKTGTGGTEAFFGQGTRLTVV.

In DNA, the CDR3 is TGTGCCAGCTCACCAGAAGCCGGGACAGGCAGCAATCAGCCCCAGCATTTT. It yields the protein CASSPEAGTGSNQPQHF. J is TRBJ1-5 and V is TRBV18; 8 positions match TRBD1. Germline V lookup: CDR1 KGHSH, CDR2 LQKENI. With V trimmed by 2 bases and J by 1 base, 7 bases remained unmatched. The CDR3 has 17 amino acids.

This clone appeared a few times. The gene calls are TRBV19 and TRBJ2-2; D may be TRBD1 (7 bases). The CDR3 is 17 residues long. CDR1 and CDR2 from the germline V gene are LNHDA and SQIVND (reference sequence). V was trimmed by 9 bases and J by 0 bases, leaving 20 bases between them. Here the CDR3 reads CASLTGVTGANTGELFF. The CDR3 DNA reads TGTGCCAGCCTAACGGGAGTTACAGGGGCGAACACCGGGGAGCTGTTTTTT.